Below, one TCR beta chain is given with its context. Its antigen is not known. The entry originates in a study of siplizumab effects on memory and regulatory T cells. Overall study findings and caveats: Among mappable alloreactive CD4+ clones, the Treg-derived fraction averaged around 70% with siplizumab versus roughly 27% in controls. A major contribution to the alloresponse seemed to be made by naive T cells, which seemed more diverse than memory cells.

TCRdb's copy holds only in-frame clones and misses some; the assay was immunoSEQ multiplex PCR. In the table there are about 56,000 clones, around 98% of which are singletons. Germline-derived CDR1 and CDR2 are MNHEY and SMNVEV (reference sequence). Trimming pared 5 bases from V and 4 bases from J, leaving 16 bases between. The CDR3 consists of 15 residues. Unstimulated TEMRA, naive, memory and effector memory subsets were sequenced in three donor pairs. The receptor was derived from a human donor in good health. The V call is TRBV27, the J call TRBJ2-3, with D possibly being TRBD1 (5 bases). The sample taken for sequencing was naive CD8+ T cells sorted from blood. CDR3 sequence (DNA): TGTGCCAGCAGTCCTTTGGATGGGGCAGCAGATACGCAGTATTTT. This gives the protein CASSPLDGAADTQYF.